These 23 T cell receptor beta chains originate from one sample sequenced in a study of blood T cells in healthy people across ages. Through a sample-barcoded 5' primer and a J-beta primer mix, a second PCR was run for roughly 6 to 11 cycles. In TCRdb, the 5' RACE reads were re-called with MiXCR into one record per CDR3 protein. The table shows under 800,000 distinct CDR3 sequences, with about 40% occurring only once. Material: blood. These TCRs come from a woman in her sixties in good health.

V and J are TRBV7-2 and TRBJ1-5; the D gene is possibly TRBD1 (6 bases). This CDR3 region has 15 residues. Trimming took 5 bases from V and 3 from J, leaving 14 bases between them. Germline CDR1 and CDR2: SGHTA and FQGNSA. CDR3 coding DNA: TGTGCCAGCAGCCGGAATACAGGGCTCAATCAGCCCCAGCATTTT. Its protein product is CASSRNTGLNQPQHF. The complete variable domain, with remaining parts taken from reference TRBV7-2 and TRBJ1-5, reads GAGVSQSPSNKVTEKGKDVELRCDPISGHTALYWYRQSLGQGLEFLIYFQGNSAPDKSGLPSDRFSAERTGGSVSTLTIQRTQQEDSAVYLCASSRNTGLNQPQHFGDGTRLSIL.

The V call is TRBV27, the J call TRBJ2-1; TRBD1 matches 7 bases. J gave up 5 bases and V 2 bases, and 9 bases lay outside the gene matches. The CDR3 covers 16 residues. The germline V gene has CDR1 MNHEY and CDR2 SMNVEV (reference sequence). The CDR3 DNA is TGTGCCAGCAGTTTACCGCCCGGGACAGCAAACAATGAGCAGTTCTTC. Amino acids: CASSLPPGTANNEQFF.

The rearrangement links TRBV14 to TRBJ2-1, with 7 bases that match TRBD2. The germline V gene encodes CDR1 SGHDN and CDR2 FVKESK. CDR3 length: 16 residues. The ends lost 4 bases at V and 3 bases at J; junction bases unmatched: 9. The CDR3 DNA follows: TGTGCCAGCAGCCTATTCCGGGGGGTTCACTACAATGAGCAGTTCTTC. Translation gives CASSLFRGVHYNEQFF.

The chain has TRBV4-2 and TRBJ2-5; TRBD1 or TRBD2 may be the D gene (5 bases each). This CDR3 comprises 15 residues. Germline V gene sequence: CDR1 LGHNA, CDR2 YNFKEQ. V was trimmed by 0 bases and J by 1 base, leaving 9 bases between them. CDR3 DNA: TGTGCCAGCAGCCAAGATCCGGGACCCCAAGAGACCCAGTACTTC. This sequence encodes CASSQDPGPQETQYF.

The chain has TRBV12-5 and TRBJ2-2; 8 bases map to TRBD2. The V gene's germline CDR1 is LGHNT and CDR2 FRNRAP. The CDR3 is 17 residues long. J gave up 4 bases and V 4 bases, and 11 bases lay outside the gene matches. CDR3 amino acids: CASGWPSGGLSTGELFF. The CDR3 DNA reads TGTGCTAGTGGTTGGCCAAGCGGGGGACTTTCCACCGGGGAGCTGTTTTTT. The full variable domain, with the rest looked up from reference TRBV12-5 and TRBJ2-2, is DARVTQTPRHKVTEMGQEVTMRCQPILGHNTVFWYRQTMMQGLELLAYFRNRAPLDDSGMPKDRFSAEMPDATLATLKIQPSEPRDSAVYFCASGWPSGGLSTGELFFGEGSRLTVL.

V usage is TRBV29-1 and J usage is TRBJ2-3; D is possibly TRBD2 (5 bases). The CDR3 has 15 residues. CDR1 is SQVTM and CDR2 is ANQGSEA in the germline V gene. V was pared by 3 bases and J by 0 bases, with 13 bases between. In nucleotides, the CDR3 is TGCAGCGTTGATAGAGGGAGAGTTAGCACAGATACGCAGTATTTT. Protein sequence: CSVDRGRVSTDTQYF.

This clonotype turned up a few times. This chain joins TRBV7-3 and TRBJ2-5; D might be TRBD2 (5 bases). V dropped 1 base and J dropped 5 bases, with 17 bases sitting between them. Germline V CDR1 and CDR2: SGHTA, FQGTGA. The length of the CDR3 is 16 residues. The CDR3 bases are TGTGCCAGCAGCTTAAGCCTAGCTCAACCGGGGGAGACCCAGTACTTC. This sequence encodes CASSLSLAQPGETQYF.

The CDR3 nucleotides read TGTGCCATCAGTGCGGCGACAGGGCCGGGGCAGCCCCAGCATTTT. Translation gives CAISAATGPGQPQHF. The V gene is TRBV10-3, the J gene TRBJ1-5; 7 bases agree with TRBD1. This CDR3 comprises 15 residues. The germline gives CDR1 ENHRY, CDR2 SYGVKD. Trimming at V came to 4 bases and at J to 7 bases, leaving 10 bases not matched to a gene.

This clonotype was observed a few times. The genes are TRBV5-8 and TRBJ2-7; 7 bases match TRBD2. Germline V gene data show CDR1 as SGHTS and CDR2 as YDEGEE. This CDR3 has 13 amino acids. V was pared by 7 bases and J by 3 bases, with 7 bases of the junction left unmatched. Here the CDR3 DNA reads TGTGCCAGCCGGCCTAGCGGACTCTACGAGCAGTACTTC. Its protein is CASRPSGLYEQYF.

J is TRBJ1-6 and V is TRBV10-3, with 10 bases fitting TRBD1. Germline-derived CDR1 and CDR2 are ENHRY and SYGVKD. V gave up 2 bases and J gave up 8 bases; unmatched junction bases: 3. The CDR3 contains 15 residues. CDR3 DNA: TGTGCCATCAGTGAGGAGGGGACAGGGGATTCACCCCTCCACTTT. It codes for CAISEEGTGDSPLHF.

The chain is built from TRBV27 and TRBJ2-5; TRBD1 agrees at 10 bases. Germline V gene lookup returns CDR1 MNHEY and CDR2 SMNVEV (reference sequence). This CDR3 is built from 18 residues. J gave up 11 bases and V 2 bases, and 20 bases lay outside the gene matches. This CDR3 reads CASSLRSPGQGLAGEQYF. CDR3 DNA: TGTGCCAGCAGTTTAAGGTCTCCGGGACAGGGGCTAGCCGGGGAGCAGTACTTC.

Regarding this clonotype: A read error is possible here, since a much larger clone lies one base away. The rearrangement joins TRBV5-1 to TRBJ2-1; a weak D match, TRBD1 (6 bases). The germline V and J ends were trimmed by 3 bases and 10 bases, with 14 bases remaining between them. CDR1 is SGHRS, CDR2 YFSETQ, per germline. This CDR3 contains 13 residues. In DNA, the CDR3 is TGCGCCAGCAGCTACGGACAGACCTACGAGCAGTTCTTC. Translation gives CASSYGQTYEQFF.

This rearrangement joins TRBV20-1 to TRBJ1-2; no definite D call. CDR1 is DFQATT, CDR2 SNEGSKA, per germline (reference sequence). Trimming took 3 bases from V and 4 from J, leaving 12 bases between them. The CDR3 spans 13 residues. In DNA form, the CDR3 reads TGCAGTGCTAGCAAGGACGGAATCTATGGCTACACCTTC. Translated, it gives CSASKDGIYGYTF.

This chain connects TRBV7-3 to TRBJ2-3, with 7 bases identical to TRBD2. Germline V lookup: CDR1 SGHTA, CDR2 FQGTGA. The length of the CDR3 is 14 residues. V shed 7 bases, J shed 4 bases, and the junction held 8 bases outside the gene matches. CDR3 residues: CASNSAGGADTQYF. The CDR3 nucleotides are TGTGCCAGCAACTCTGCTGGGGGGGCAGATACGCAGTATTTT. Full variable domain (rest looked up from reference TRBV7-3 and TRBJ2-3): GAGVSQTPSNKVTEKGKYVELRCDPISGHTALYWYRQSLGQGPEFLIYFQGTGAADDSGLPNDRFFAVRPEGSVSTLKIQRTERGDSAVYLCASNSAGGADTQYFGPGTRLTVL.

The gene calls are TRBV5-1 and TRBJ2-1, with D hard to call. V lost 5 bases, J lost 0 bases, and 15 bases lay in between. Germline loops: CDR1 SGHRS, CDR2 YFSETQ. The CDR3 runs 16 residues. This CDR3 reads CASSNEPGGSYNEQFF. The CDR3 DNA reads TGCGCCAGCAGTAACGAGCCCGGCGGCTCCTACAATGAGCAGTTCTTC.

This clonotype was found a few times. V is TRBV25-1 and J is TRBJ2-1, with D perhaps matching TRBD1 or TRBD2 (5 bases each). There are 14 residues in the CDR3. The V and J ends lost 3 bases and 5 bases respectively, with 11 bases between them. From germline, CDR1 is MGHDK and CDR2 SYGVNS. The chain's CDR3 is CASSDTGADNEQFF. The CDR3 nucleotides are TGTGCCAGCAGTGATACCGGGGCTGACAATGAGCAGTTCTTC.

The chain has TRBV27 and TRBJ1-1; no firm D call. The CDR3 covers 13 residues. The germline V and J ends were trimmed by 8 bases and 7 bases, with 17 bases remaining between them. From germline, CDR1 is MNHEY and CDR2 SMNVEV (reference sequence). CDR3 amino acids: CASFGHSGLEAFF. The DNA for the CDR3 is TGTGCCAGCTTTGGCCACTCAGGACTTGAAGCTTTCTTT.

This clonotype has at least ten counts. V is TRBV27 and J is TRBJ2-1; a possible D gene is TRBD2 (6 bases). Deletions cut 5 bases from V and 0 bases from J, with 14 bases between. Germline V gives CDR1 MNHEY, CDR2 SMNVEV (reference sequence). The CDR3 sequence is 16 residues long. CDR3 coding DNA: TGTGCCAGCAGTAAAAAGCGGGCCGGCTCCTACAATGAGCAGTTCTTC. This translates into CASSKKRAGSYNEQFF.

A note on this clonotype: One junction end disagrees with the germline gene, perhaps due to a read error. J is TRBJ2-6 and V is TRBV4-3; D possibly uses TRBD1 or TRBD2 (6 bases each). The CDR3 contains 18 residues. Germline loops: CDR1 LGHNA, CDR2 YSLEER. CDR3 sequence (DNA): TGCGCCAGCAGCGAAGACTCTAGGGGGAGGTGGGGGGCCAACGTCCTGACTTTC. This codes for CASSEDSRGRWGANVLTF.

This sequence joins TRBV6-6 and TRBJ2-2; the D gene is possibly TRBD1 (5 bases). The V end lost 3 bases, the J end lost 5 bases, and 13 bases lay between the germline ends. Germline CDR1 MNHNY, CDR2 SVGAGI (reference sequence). The CDR3 consists of 15 residues. This CDR3 is CASSYVQGNTGELFF. The CDR3 DNA sequence: TGTGCCAGCAGTTATGTTCAGGGAAATACCGGGGAGCTGTTTTTT.

This chain links TRBV24-1 with TRBJ2-7; D is ambiguous. The CDR3 contains 11 residues. Deletions cut 4 bases from V and 3 bases from J, with 3 bases between. Germline lookup yields CDR1 KGHDR and CDR2 SFDVKD. Here the CDR3 DNA reads TGTGCCACCAGTGACCGCTACGAGCAGTACTTC. Residues: CATSDRYEQYF.

The gene calls are TRBV3-1 and TRBJ2-3; D might be TRBD1 (6 bases). The germline V gene encodes CDR1 LGHDT and CDR2 YNNKEL (reference sequence). The CDR3 runs 15 residues. V lost 4 bases to trimming and J lost 3 bases, with 14 bases between them. In DNA, the CDR3 is TGTGCCAGCAGCCTCAGGGGAACCACAACAGATACGCAGTATTTT. This gives the protein CASSLRGTTTDTQYF.

This rearrangement joins TRBV7-2 to TRBJ1-5; D remains unclear. The CDR3 runs to 15 residues. Trimming pared 1 base from V and 3 bases from J, leaving 10 bases between. CDR1 SGHTA and CDR2 FQGNSA come from the germline V gene. The CDR3 region has the DNA TGTGCCAGCAGCTTAGTGGGAAGGAACAATCAGCCCCAGCATTTT. Protein product: CASSLVGRNNQPQHF.